These T cell receptor beta chains were read from a single sample in a study of blood T cell repertoires in COVID-19. Produced via immunoSEQ multiplex PCR; TCRdb's table is partial and in-frame only. The sample lists approximately 13,000 clones; about 83% were seen once. The material sequenced was peripheral blood. Every receptor here comes from a woman in her sixties with acute or convalescent COVID-19. Both conserved end residues are trimmed from each CDR3.

V gene	J gene	CDR3 protein
TRBV30	TRBJ2-5	AWRQGRLETQY
TRBV5-1	TRBJ2-7	ASSLGQGAEQY
TRBV18	TRBJ2-7	ASGQGQSEQY
TRBV2	TRBJ1-1	ASSDQENTEAF
TRBV7-9	TRBJ2-3	ASIQPTGDTQY
TRBV4-2	TRBJ1-4	ASSQGGTGGEKLF
TRBV4-1	TRBJ1-3	ASSQDRGVSGNTIY
TRBV6-5	TRBJ1-1	ASTPRWAEAF
TRBV5-1	TRBJ2-7	ASSLNRDKPYEQY
TRBV30	TRBJ1-6	AWRDRLTSYNSPLH
TRBV18	TRBJ2-7	ASSSFGGYEQY
TRBV5-1	TRBJ2-5	ASSGGQNQETQY
TRBV28	TRBJ1-2	ASSFGEAYGYT
TRBV27	TRBJ2-1	ASSYGGTGAVYNEQF
TRBV28	TRBJ1-3	ASSPDRGAGNTIY
TRBV7-9	TRBJ1-2	ASSSGQGKDSGYT
TRBV7-9	TRBJ2-7	ASSLSGTLSSYEQY
TRBV11-2	TRBJ1-6	ASSRAGAPGSSYNSPLH
TRBV5-1	TRBJ2-5	ASSSHSQETQY
TRBV2	TRBJ1-2	ASTPQGASGYT
TRBV24-1	TRBJ2-1	ATSVPTGMYNEQF
TRBV18	TRBJ1-3	ASSPVGTLSSGNTIY
TRBV30	TRBJ1-6	ASTDRGNNSPLH
TRBV30	TRBJ1-6	AWSVQMNSPLH
TRBV5-6	TRBJ2-5	ASSLTGGLETQY
TRBV21-1	TRBJ1-5	ASSNGVGNQPQH
TRBV7-8	TRBJ1-6	ASSLRVILTGQPGRSPLH
TRBV2	TRBJ1-5	ASRTDRGLGPQH
TRBV27	TRBJ2-7	ASSSLPGTQAEQY
TRBV24-1	TRBJ2-6	ATSDRGSSGANVLT
TRBV28	TRBJ2-6	ASSLYAGQGSGANVLT
TRBV28	TRBJ2-7	ASSFLQGGDYEQY
TRBV5-5	TRBJ1-2	ASSPTGTNYGYT
TRBV6-5	TRBJ1-2	APSPQVNYGYT
TRBV18	TRBJ1-4	ASSPGFIPDMEGEKLF
TRBV28	TRBJ1-4	ASWGQGAPNEKLF
TRBV5-1	TRBJ2-5	ASSLSSGIQETQY
TRBV5-4	TRBJ2-7	ASSSSGDRSYEQY
TRBV5-1	TRBJ2-5	ASSGEAQETQY
TRBV3-1/TRBV3-2	TRBJ1-6	ASSVRGNNSPLH
TRBV6-5	TRBJ2-5	ASGETYSNQETQY
TRBV6-2/TRBV6-3	TRBJ1-5	ASSGDREDQPQH
TRBV5-3	TRBJ2-1	ARSSSAGTPPYNEQF
TRBV28	TRBJ1-5	ATHGKGGSYSNQPQH
TRBV5-1	TRBJ2-1	ASSFFQENEQF
TRBV11-2	TRBJ2-7	ASSLAGEGYEQY
TRBV18	TRBJ2-1	ASSRPEGGISYNEQF
TRBV7-2	TRBJ2-3	ASTAEFSTDTQY
TRBV5-1	TRBJ2-7	ASSLAATDVDEQY
TRBV3-1/TRBV3-2	TRBJ2-1	ASSQVLAAGGDEQF
TRBV7-9	TRBJ2-1	ASSFPVTSGSNEQF
TRBV5-1	TRBJ1-2	ASSLGRALGGYT
TRBV4-1	TRBJ2-3	ASSQVPGTSTDTQY
TRBV2	TRBJ1-5	ASGTGFSNQPQH
TRBV5-5	TRBJ2-1	ASSFGGLADSYNEQF
TRBV19	TRBJ2-2	ASSIGGDRRRTGELF
TRBV5-1	TRBJ2-7	ASRTTSGVGEQY
TRBV9	TRBJ2-2	ASSVSTNTGELF
TRBV11-2	TRBJ1-2	ASSLGGSNYGYT